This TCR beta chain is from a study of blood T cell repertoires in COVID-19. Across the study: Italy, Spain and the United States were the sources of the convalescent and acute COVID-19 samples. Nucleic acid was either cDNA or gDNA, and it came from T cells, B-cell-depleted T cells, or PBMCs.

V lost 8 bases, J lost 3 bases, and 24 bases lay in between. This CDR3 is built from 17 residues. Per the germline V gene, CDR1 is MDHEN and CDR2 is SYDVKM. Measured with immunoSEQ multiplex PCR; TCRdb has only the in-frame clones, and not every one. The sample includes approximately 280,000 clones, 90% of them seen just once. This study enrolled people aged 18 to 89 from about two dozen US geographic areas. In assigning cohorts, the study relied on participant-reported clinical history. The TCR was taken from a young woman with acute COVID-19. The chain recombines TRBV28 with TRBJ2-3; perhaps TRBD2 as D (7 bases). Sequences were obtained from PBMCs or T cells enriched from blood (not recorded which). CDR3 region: CASGGLRVSGLTDTQYF. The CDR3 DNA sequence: TGTGCCAGCGGGGGCCTTAGGGTTAGCGGGCTTACAGATACGCAGTATTTT.